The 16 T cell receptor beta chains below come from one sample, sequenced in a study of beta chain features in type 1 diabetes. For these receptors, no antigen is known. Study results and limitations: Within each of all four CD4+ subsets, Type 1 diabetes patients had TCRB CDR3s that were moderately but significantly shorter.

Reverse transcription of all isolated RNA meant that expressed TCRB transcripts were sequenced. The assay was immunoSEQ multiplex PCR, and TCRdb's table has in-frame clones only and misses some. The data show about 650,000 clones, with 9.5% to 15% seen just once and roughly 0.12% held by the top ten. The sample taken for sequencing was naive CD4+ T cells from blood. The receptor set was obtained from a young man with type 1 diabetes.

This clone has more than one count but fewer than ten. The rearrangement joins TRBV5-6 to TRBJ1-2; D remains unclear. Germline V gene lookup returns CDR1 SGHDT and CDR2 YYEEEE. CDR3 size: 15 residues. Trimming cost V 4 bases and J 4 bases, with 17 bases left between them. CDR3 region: CASSGRRQEGYGYTF. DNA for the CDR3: TGTGCCAGCAGCGGTAGGCGGCAGGAAGGCTATGGCTACACCTTC.

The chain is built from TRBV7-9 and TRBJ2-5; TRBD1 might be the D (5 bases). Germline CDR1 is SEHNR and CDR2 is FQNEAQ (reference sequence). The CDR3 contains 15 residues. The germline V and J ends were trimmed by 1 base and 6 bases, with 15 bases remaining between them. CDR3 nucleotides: TGTGCCAGCAGCTTAGGAAGGGGTGGATTAAAGACCCAGTACTTC. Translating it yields CASSLGRGGLKTQYF.

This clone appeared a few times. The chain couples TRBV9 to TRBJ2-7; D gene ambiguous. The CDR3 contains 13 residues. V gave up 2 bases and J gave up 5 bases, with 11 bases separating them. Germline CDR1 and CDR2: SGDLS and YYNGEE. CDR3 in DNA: TGTGCCAGCAGCGTGGAGCGCAACGACGAGCAGTACTTC. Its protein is CASSVERNDEQYF.

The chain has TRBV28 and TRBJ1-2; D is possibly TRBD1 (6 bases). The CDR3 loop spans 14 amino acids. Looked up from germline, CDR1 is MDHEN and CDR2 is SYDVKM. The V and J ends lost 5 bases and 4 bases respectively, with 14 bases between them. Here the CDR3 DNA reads TGTGCCAGCAGTCCCCCCCAGGGGATCTATGGCTACACCTTC. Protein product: CASSPPQGIYGYTF.

For the CDR3, the DNA is TGCGCCAGCAGCCAAGATTGGGGCGACGCCTACGAGCAGTACTTC. It codes for CASSQDWGDAYEQYF. The chain has TRBV4-3 and TRBJ2-7; a weak D match, TRBD1 (5 bases). Looked up from germline, CDR1 is LGHNA and CDR2 is YSLEER. Trimming removed 0 bases at V and 2 bases at J, with 11 bases between. The CDR3 consists of 15 residues.

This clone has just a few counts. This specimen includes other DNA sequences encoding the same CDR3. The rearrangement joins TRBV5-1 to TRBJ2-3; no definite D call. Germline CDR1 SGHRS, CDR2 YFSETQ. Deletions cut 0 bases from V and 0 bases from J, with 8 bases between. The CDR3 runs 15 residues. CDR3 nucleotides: TGCGCCAGCAGCTTGGTTGGGGATAGCACAGATACGCAGTATTTT. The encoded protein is CASSLVGDSTDTQYF.

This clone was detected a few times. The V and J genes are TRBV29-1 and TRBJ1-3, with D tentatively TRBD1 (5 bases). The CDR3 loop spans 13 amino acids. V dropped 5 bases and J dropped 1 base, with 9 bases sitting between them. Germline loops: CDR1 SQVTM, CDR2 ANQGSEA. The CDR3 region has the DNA TGCAGCGTTCTAAGGGGTTCTGGAAACACCATATATTTT. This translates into CSVLRGSGNTIYF.

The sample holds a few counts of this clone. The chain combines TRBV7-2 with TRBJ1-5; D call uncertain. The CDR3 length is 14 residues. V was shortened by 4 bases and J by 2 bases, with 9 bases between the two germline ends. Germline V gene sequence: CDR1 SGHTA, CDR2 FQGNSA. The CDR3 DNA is TGTGCCAGCAGCTCGAGCGGGGGCAATCAGCCCCAGCATTTT. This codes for CASSSSGGNQPQHF.

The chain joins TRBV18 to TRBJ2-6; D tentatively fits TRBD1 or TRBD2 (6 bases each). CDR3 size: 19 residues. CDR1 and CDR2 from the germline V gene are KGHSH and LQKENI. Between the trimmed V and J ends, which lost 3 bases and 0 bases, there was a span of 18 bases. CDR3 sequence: CASSPQSHGGTSGANVLTF. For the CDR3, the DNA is TGTGCCAGCTCACCGCAGAGCCACGGGGGCACCTCTGGGGCCAACGTCCTGACTTTC.

CDR3 sequence reads: CSADRPPSSYNEQFF. DNA for the CDR3: TGCAGCGCCGACAGACCTCCTAGCTCCTACAATGAGCAGTTCTTC. V is TRBV29-1 and J is TRBJ2-1, with D possibly matching TRBD1 (5 bases). CDR1 is SQVTM and CDR2 is ANQGSEA in the germline V gene. Trimming pared 7 bases from V and 0 bases from J, leaving 16 bases between. The CDR3 has 15 amino acids.

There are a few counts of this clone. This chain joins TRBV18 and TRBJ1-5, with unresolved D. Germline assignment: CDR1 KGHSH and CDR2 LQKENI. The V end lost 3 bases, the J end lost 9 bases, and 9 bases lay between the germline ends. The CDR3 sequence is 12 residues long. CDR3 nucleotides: TGTGCCAGCTCACCGGGAGGACGGCCCCAGCATTTT. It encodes CASSPGGRPQHF.

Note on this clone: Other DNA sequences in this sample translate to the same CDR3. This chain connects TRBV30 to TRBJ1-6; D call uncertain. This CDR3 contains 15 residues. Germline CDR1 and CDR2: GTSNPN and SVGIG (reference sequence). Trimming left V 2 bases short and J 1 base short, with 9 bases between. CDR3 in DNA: TGTGCCTGGAGTCCTCCGGGTTCCTATAATTCACCCCTCCACTTT. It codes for CAWSPPGSYNSPLHF.

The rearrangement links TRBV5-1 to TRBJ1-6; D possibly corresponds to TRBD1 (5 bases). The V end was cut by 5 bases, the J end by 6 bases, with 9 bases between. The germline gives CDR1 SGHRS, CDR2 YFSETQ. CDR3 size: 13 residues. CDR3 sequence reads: CASRRDLNSPLHF. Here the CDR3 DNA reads TGCGCCAGCAGACGGGACCTTAATTCACCCCTCCACTTT.

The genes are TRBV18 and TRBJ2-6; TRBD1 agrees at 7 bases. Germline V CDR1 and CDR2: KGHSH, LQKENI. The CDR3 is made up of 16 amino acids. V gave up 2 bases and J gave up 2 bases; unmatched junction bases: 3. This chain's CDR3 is CASSPEGAAGANVLTF. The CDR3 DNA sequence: TGTGCCAGCTCACCAGAGGGGGCAGCTGGGGCCAACGTCCTGACTTTC.

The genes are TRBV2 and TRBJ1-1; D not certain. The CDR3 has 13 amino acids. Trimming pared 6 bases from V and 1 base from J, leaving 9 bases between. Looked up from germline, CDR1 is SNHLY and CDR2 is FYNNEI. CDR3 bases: TGTGCCAGCAGCCAGGAGAGGAACACTGAAGCTTTCTTT. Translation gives CASSQERNTEAFF.

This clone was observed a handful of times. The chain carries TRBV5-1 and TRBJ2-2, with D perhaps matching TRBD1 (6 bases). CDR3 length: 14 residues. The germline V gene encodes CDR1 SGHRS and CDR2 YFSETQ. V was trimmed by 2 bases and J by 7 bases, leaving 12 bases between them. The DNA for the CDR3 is TGCGCCAGCAGCTTTTCAGGGGAAGGCGGGGAGCTGTTTTTT. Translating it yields CASSFSGEGGELFF.